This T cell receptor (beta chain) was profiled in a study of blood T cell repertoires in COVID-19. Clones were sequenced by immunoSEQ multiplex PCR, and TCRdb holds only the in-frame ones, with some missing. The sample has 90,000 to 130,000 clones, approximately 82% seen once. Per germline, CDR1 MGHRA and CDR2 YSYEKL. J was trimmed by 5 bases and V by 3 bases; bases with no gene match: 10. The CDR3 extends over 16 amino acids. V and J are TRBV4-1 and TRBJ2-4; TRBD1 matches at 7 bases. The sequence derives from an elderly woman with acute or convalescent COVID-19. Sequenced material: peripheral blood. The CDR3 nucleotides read TGCGCCAGCAGCCAGGTACCACAGGGGCGGGAAAACATTCAGTACTTC. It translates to CASSQVPQGRENIQYF.